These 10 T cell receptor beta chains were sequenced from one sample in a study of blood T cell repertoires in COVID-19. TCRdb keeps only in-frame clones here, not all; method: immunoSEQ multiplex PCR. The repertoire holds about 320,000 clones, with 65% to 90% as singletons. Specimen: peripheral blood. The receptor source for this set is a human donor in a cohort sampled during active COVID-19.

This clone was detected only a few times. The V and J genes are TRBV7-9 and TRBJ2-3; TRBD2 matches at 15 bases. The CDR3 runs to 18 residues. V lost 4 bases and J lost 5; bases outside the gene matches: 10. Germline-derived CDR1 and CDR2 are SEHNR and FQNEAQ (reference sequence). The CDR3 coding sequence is TGTGCCAGCAGCTCCGTCTGGGGACTAGCGGGGGGAGGAGATACGCAGTATTTT. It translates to CASSSVWGLAGGGDTQYF.

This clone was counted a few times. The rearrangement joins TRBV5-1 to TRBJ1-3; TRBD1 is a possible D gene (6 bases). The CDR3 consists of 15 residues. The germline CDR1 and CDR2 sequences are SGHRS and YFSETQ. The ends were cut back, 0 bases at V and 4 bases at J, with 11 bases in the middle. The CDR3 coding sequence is TGCGCCAGCAGCTTGGGGACAGCCGTAGGAAACACCATATATTTT. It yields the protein CASSLGTAVGNTIYF.

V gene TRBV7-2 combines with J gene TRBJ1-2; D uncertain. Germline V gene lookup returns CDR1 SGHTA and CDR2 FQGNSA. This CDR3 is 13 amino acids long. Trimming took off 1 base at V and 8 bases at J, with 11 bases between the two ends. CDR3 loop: CASSLGGGFGYTF. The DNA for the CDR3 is TGTGCCAGCAGCTTAGGCGGTGGATTCGGCTACACCTTC.

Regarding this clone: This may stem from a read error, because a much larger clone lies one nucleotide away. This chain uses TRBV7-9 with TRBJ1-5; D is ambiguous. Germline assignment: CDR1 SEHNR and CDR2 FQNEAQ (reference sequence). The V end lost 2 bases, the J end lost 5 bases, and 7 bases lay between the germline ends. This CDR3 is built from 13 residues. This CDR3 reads CASSLKRDQPQHF. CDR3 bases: TGTGCCAGCAGCTTAAAGAGGGATCAGCCCCAGCATTTT.

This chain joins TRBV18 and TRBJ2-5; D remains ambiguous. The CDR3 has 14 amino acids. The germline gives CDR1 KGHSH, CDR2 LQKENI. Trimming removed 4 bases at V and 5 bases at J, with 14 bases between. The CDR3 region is CASSQRRLGETQYF. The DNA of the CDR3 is TGTGCCAGCTCACAGCGAAGACTCGGGGAGACCCAGTACTTC.

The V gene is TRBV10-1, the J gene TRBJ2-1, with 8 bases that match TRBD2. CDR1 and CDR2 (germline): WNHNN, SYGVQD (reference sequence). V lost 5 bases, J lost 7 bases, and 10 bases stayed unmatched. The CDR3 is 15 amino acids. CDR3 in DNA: TGCGCCAGCAGTCCGAATCCGCGGGGGGAGAATGAGCAGTTCTTC. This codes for CASSPNPRGENEQFF.

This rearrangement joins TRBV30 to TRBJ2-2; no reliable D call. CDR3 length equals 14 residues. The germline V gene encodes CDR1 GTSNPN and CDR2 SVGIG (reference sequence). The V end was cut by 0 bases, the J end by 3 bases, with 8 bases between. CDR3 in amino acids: CAWSVDTDTGELFF. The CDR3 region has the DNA TGTGCCTGGAGTGTCGATACAGACACCGGGGAGCTGTTTTTT.

CDR3 amino acids: CASSLARGGSTDTQYF. Here the CDR3 DNA reads TGCGCCAGCAGCTTGGCTCGGGGGGGAAGCACAGATACGCAGTATTTT. This chain connects TRBV5-1 to TRBJ2-3; TRBD2 agrees at 8 bases. Germline V gene sequence: CDR1 SGHRS, CDR2 YFSETQ. After removal of 0 bases from V and 0 bases from J, the junction contained 3 bases not matched to a gene. The CDR3 sequence is 16 residues long.

CDR3 sequence: CASSASGTGGGGYTF. DNA for the CDR3: TGTGCCAGCAGTGCCTCCGGGACAGGGGGGGGTGGCTACACCTTC. The chain combines TRBV2 with TRBJ1-2; 11 bases map to TRBD1. With V trimmed by 4 bases and J by 7 bases, 8 bases remained unmatched. The CDR3 runs 15 residues. Germline V gives CDR1 SNHLY, CDR2 FYNNEI.

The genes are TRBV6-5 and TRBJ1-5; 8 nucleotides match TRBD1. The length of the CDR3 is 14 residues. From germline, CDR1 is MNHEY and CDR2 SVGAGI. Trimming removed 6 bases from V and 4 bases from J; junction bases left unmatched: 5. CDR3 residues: CASSRTGNNQPQHF. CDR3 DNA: TGTGCCAGCAGCCGGACAGGGAATAATCAGCCCCAGCATTTT.